Following are 15 T cell receptor beta chains from one sample sequenced in a study of blood T cell repertoires in COVID-19. The assay was immunoSEQ multiplex PCR, and TCRdb's table has in-frame clones only and misses some. The sample has 300,000 to 400,000 clones; under 95% are singletons. Sample: peripheral blood. The receptors here all came from a woman between 18 and 30 years old who had recovered from COVID-19.

The chain carries TRBV5-6 and TRBJ2-7; D perhaps matches TRBD2 (5 bases). The length of the CDR3 is 14 residues. Deletions cut 0 bases from V and 6 bases from J, with 13 bases between. The germline V gene encodes CDR1 SGHDT and CDR2 YYEEEE. CDR3 protein: CASSLEGRGREQYV. The CDR3 coding sequence is TGTGCCAGCAGCTTGGAAGGGAGAGGGCGCGAGCAGTACGTC.

The CDR3 DNA is TGCGCCAGCAGTCGGACAGGGTTAGGCACTGAAGCTTTCTTT. It yields the protein CASSRTGLGTEAFF. The chain couples TRBV5-1 to TRBJ1-1; 8 bases fit TRBD1. The germline gives CDR1 SGHRS, CDR2 YFSETQ. The trim removed 5 bases at V and 4 bases at J, leaving 7 bases unmatched. The CDR3 has 14 amino acids.

The chain has TRBV2 and TRBJ2-6, with 8 bases fitting TRBD1. The V gene's germline CDR1 is SNHLY and CDR2 FYNNEI. V shed 5 bases and J 0 bases; nucleotides not matched to a gene: 12. This CDR3 is built from 19 residues. This CDR3 reads CASSRTGTGLDSGANVLTF. The CDR3 region has the DNA TGTGCCAGCAGTCGGACCGGGACAGGTCTCGACTCTGGGGCCAACGTCCTGACTTTC.

This clone was counted once. The chain couples TRBV5-1 to TRBJ1-2; D ambiguous. The length of the CDR3 is 13 residues. Between the trimmed V and J ends, which lost 1 base and 2 bases, there was a span of 6 bases. Germline lookup yields CDR1 SGHRS and CDR2 YFSETQ. CDR3 amino acids: CASSLNGNYGYTF. CDR3 in DNA: TGCGCCAGCAGCTTGAACGGGAACTATGGCTACACCTTC. The complete variable domain, with remaining parts taken from reference TRBV5-1 and TRBJ1-2, reads KAGVTQTPRYLIKTRGQQVTLSCSPISGHRSVSWYQQTPGQGLQFLFEYFSETQRNKGNFPGRFSGRQFSNSRSEMNVSTLELGDSALYLCASSLNGNYGYTFGSGTRLTVV.

This chain connects TRBV5-1 to TRBJ2-1; 7 nucleotides line up with TRBD2. The V gene end was trimmed by 6 bases and the J gene end by 2 bases; junction bases not matched to a gene: 8. Per the germline V gene, CDR1 is SGHRS and CDR2 is YFSETQ. The CDR3 is made up of 15 amino acids. This CDR3 reads CASKASSGTYNEQFF. CDR3 nucleotide sequence: TGCGCCAGCAAAGCTTCTAGCGGAACCTACAATGAGCAGTTCTTC.

This rearrangement joins TRBV7-2 to TRBJ2-1; D gene unclear. Between the trimmed V and J ends, which lost 5 bases and 4 bases, there was a span of 15 bases. CDR1 is SGHTA, CDR2 FQGNSA, per germline. CDR3 length: 15 residues. The CDR3 sequence is CASSPLRSRYNEQFF. CDR3 DNA sequence: TGTGCCAGCAGCCCCTTGAGGTCTAGATACAATGAGCAGTTCTTC.

This clone was seen only once. The chain joins TRBV11-3 to TRBJ2-1, with TRBD2 as a possible D gene (5 bases). There are 16 residues in the CDR3. With 5 bases removed from V and 6 bases from J, the gap between germline ends came to 20 bases. CDR1 is SGHNT and CDR2 is YENEEA in the germline V gene. CDR3 sequence reads: CASSRRVGAGGNEQFF. CDR3 nucleotide sequence: TGTGCCAGCAGCCGTAGAGTGGGCGCCGGAGGCAATGAGCAGTTCTTC.

This clone was recorded once. Other nucleotide sequences from this sample produce the same CDR3. The chain uses TRBV2 and TRBJ1-1, with TRBD1 matching 8 bases. V shed 6 bases, J shed 3 bases, and the junction held 6 bases outside the gene matches. The CDR3 extends over 14 amino acids. Looked up from germline, CDR1 is SNHLY and CDR2 is FYNNEI. CDR3 protein: CASSVDRGDTEAFF. As DNA, the CDR3 is TGTGCCAGCAGCGTCGACAGGGGCGACACTGAAGCTTTCTTT. The whole variable domain, remainder taken from reference TRBV2 and TRBJ1-1, is EPEVTQTPSHQVTQMGQEVILRCVPISNHLYFYWYRQILGQKVEFLVSFYNNEISEKSEIFDDQFSVERPDGSNFTLKIRSTKLEDSAMYFCASSVDRGDTEAFFGQGTRLTVV.

The gene calls are TRBV4-3 and TRBJ1-2; D ambiguous. CDR1 LGHNA and CDR2 YSLEER come from the germline V gene. With 0 bases removed from V and 8 bases from J, the gap between germline ends came to 10 bases. The CDR3 spans 13 residues. In nucleotides, the CDR3 is TGCGCCAGCAGCCAAGAGGTAGGGAGAGGCTACACCTTC. Its translation is CASSQEVGRGYTF.

This chain joins TRBV11-2 and TRBJ2-1; 7 nucleotides align to TRBD1. Germline V gives CDR1 SGHAT, CDR2 FQNNGV. V lost 3 bases to trimming and J lost 6 bases; unmatched junction nucleotides: 14. The CDR3 runs to 17 residues. CDR3 amino acids: CASSFRSPHRGTNEQFF. CDR3 in DNA: TGTGCCAGCAGCTTTAGAAGCCCTCACAGGGGTACCAATGAGCAGTTCTTC.

This chain joins TRBV5-6 and TRBJ1-2; 7 bases fit TRBD1. This CDR3 region has 14 residues. Germline CDR1 is SGHDT and CDR2 is YYEEEE. J lost 8 bases, V lost 0 bases, and 7 bases had no gene match. The CDR3: CASSLVEGAKGYTF. The CDR3 DNA follows: TGTGCCAGCAGCTTGGTAGAGGGGGCGAAAGGCTACACCTTC.

The chain is built from TRBV6-2 or TRBV6-3 and TRBJ1-2; D is unresolved. This CDR3 contains 14 residues. Germline V CDR1 and CDR2: MNHEY, SVGEGT. V dropped 5 bases and J dropped 4 bases, with 14 bases sitting between them. This CDR3 reads CASSETPTSYGYTF. For the CDR3, the DNA is TGTGCCAGCAGTGAGACACCCACCTCCTATGGCTACACCTTC.

The rearrangement links TRBV7-2 to TRBJ1-6; 8 nucleotides match TRBD1. Germline CDR1 is SGHTA and CDR2 is FQGNSA. With 3 bases clipped from V and 10 bases from J, the junction kept 5 bases outside the gene matches. The CDR3 length is 14 residues. The CDR3 spells CASSFGQGGSPLHF. The CDR3 bases are TGTGCCAGCAGCTTCGGACAGGGCGGGTCACCCCTCCACTTT.

The V gene is TRBV7-9, the J gene TRBJ2-1; TRBD2 matches at 12 bases. The CDR3 extends over 19 amino acids. Germline V gives CDR1 SEHNR, CDR2 FQNEAQ (reference sequence). J lost 9 bases, V lost 3 bases, and 18 bases had no gene match. CDR3 region: CASSFEGWSRLAGVGEQFF. The CDR3 coding sequence is TGTGCCAGCAGCTTCGAAGGGTGGTCTCGACTAGCGGGAGTTGGTGAGCAGTTCTTC. Based on the CDR3 plus reference TRBV7-9 and TRBJ2-1, the full variable domain is DTGVSQNPRHKITKRGQNVTFRCDPISEHNRLYWYRQTLGQGPEFLTYFQNEAQLEKSRLLSDRFSAERPKGSFSTLEIQRTEQGDSAMYLCASSFEGWSRLAGVGEQFFGPGTRLTVL.

The V gene is TRBV10-2, the J gene TRBJ1-2; D is ambiguous. V lost 3 bases, J lost 7 bases, and 21 bases lay in between. The CDR3 is made up of 16 amino acids. Germline CDR1 WSHSY, CDR2 SAAADI. The DNA of the CDR3 is TGCGCCAGCAGTGATCAAGGCGTGGAGTCGATGGGTGGCTACACCTTC. This gives the protein CASSDQGVESMGGYTF.